The clone carrying this T cell receptor beta chain was counted a few times. The gene names here belong to mouse. The CDR3 extends 1 residue past the end of the read, so its final part is completed from the germline J gene. Measured with immunoSEQ multiplex PCR; TCRdb has only the in-frame clones, and not every one. The sample lists roughly 50,000 clones, around 67% occurring once. The entry originates in a study of tissue T cells after allogeneic stem cell transplantation. CDR3 length equals 14 residues. CDR1 is SGHLS, CDR2 HYDKME, per germline. The germline V and J ends were trimmed by 3 bases and 3 bases, with 11 bases remaining between them.

This sequence was found in a pool of C57BL/6 mice in good health. V gene TRBV12-2 combines with J gene TRBJ1-3, with D tentatively TRBD1 (5 bases). The sample was sorted cells pooled from one or two spleens. The CDR3 sequence is CASSDQGGGNTLYF. The CDR3 DNA, read in part, is TGTGCCAGCTCTGATCAGGGAGGTGGAAATACGCTCTAT.